The T cell receptor beta chain under discussion was sequenced for a study of cytomegalovirus exposure and HLA in healthy donors. Study-level information: As released early, the data held some 85 million unique TCRs from HLA-typed donors. Study observations and caveats: Using the classifier, cytomegalovirus status was reportedly diagnosed with high specificity and sensitivity. Donor immune exposure was known only as CMV serostatus. Previous analysis showed most TCR beta V segments were productive about 90% or about 30% of the time.

PCR amplification relied on 60 Vbeta primers (plus 13 Jbeta primers). This table comes from immunoSEQ multiplex PCR, and its TCRdb copy is limited to in-frame clones, with some not included. The sample lists approximately 110,000 clones, 74% occurring once. Turning to this clone: Its cognate antigen is unknown.

Germline values: CDR1 SGHRS, CDR2 YFSETQ. The CDR3 sequence is 11 residues long. The germline V and J ends were trimmed by 0 bases and 8 bases, with 4 bases remaining between them. Sequenced: PBMCs. The TCR sequence derives from a woman in her forties or fifties in good health and CMV-seropositive. The J gene is TRBJ2-3, the V gene TRBV5-1; unclear D gene. The CDR3 nucleotides read TGCGCCAGCAGCTTGGCCGGTACGCAGTATTTT. Protein sequence: CASSLAGTQYF.